This T cell receptor beta chain was retrieved from a study of cytomegalovirus exposure and HLA in healthy donors. Study outcomes and limitations: CMV serostatus was the sole immune exposure data available. Some V segments (TRBV6-2 and TRBV6-3 among them) were excluded as indistinguishable.

The J segment lost 1 base and the V segment lost 10 bases, leaving 1 base of the junction unmatched. The CDR3 length is 13 residues. Note on this clone: Its antigen is still unknown.

60 Vbeta and 13 Jbeta primers were used in PCR. Only in-frame clones appear in the TCRdb table, and some are missing; sequencing was by immunoSEQ multiplex PCR. The sample shows a few hundred thousand clones, about 82% of them seen only once. Specimen: PBMCs. This TCR came from a man aged 30 to 39 in good health and CMV-seronegative. V gene TRBV23-1 combines with J gene TRBJ2-3; the match to TRBD1 covers 11 bases. TRBV23-1 is noted as an ORF with a role that remains uncertain. The CDR3 DNA reads as TGCGCCACGGGACAGGGGGGCACAGATACGCAGTATTTT. The encoded protein is CATGQGGTDTQYF.